This record concerns one TCR beta chain sequence. As yet, its antigen is unknown. From germline, CDR1 is SGHRS and CDR2 YFSETQ. CDR3 length equals 17 residues. V lost 2 bases and J 3 bases, leaving 20 bases between the germline ends. The record originates from a study of cytomegalovirus exposure and HLA in healthy donors. Study-wide context: It was reported in a later analysis that the 120 or so validation repertoires used the same platform as the roughly 700 first-cohort repertoires. Overall study results and limits: The tendency of first-cohort TCR clusters to co-occur in the 100 to 150 validation repertoires emerged from a later analysis.

The table came from immunoSEQ multiplex PCR; TCRdb's copy has only in-frame clones and leaves some out. Among about 280,000 clones listed, approximately 87% were seen once. The chain uses TRBV5-1 and TRBJ1-1, with a possible D match to TRBD1 (5 bases). Specimen: PBMCs. This clonotype was obtained from a woman aged 18-29 years in good health and CMV-seronegative. CDR3 coding DNA: TGCGCCAGCAGCTTTGGTTGGGGGAGGGCGGGGGACACTGAAGCTTTCTTT. Translation: CASSFGWGRAGDTEAFF. The entire variable domain, with the rest obtained from reference TRBV5-1 and TRBJ1-1, is as follows: KAGVTQTPRYLIKTRGQQVTLSCSPISGHRSVSWYQQTPGQGLQFLFEYFSETQRNKGNFPGRFSGRQFSNSRSEMNVSTLELGDSALYLCASSFGWGRAGDTEAFFGQGTRLTVV.